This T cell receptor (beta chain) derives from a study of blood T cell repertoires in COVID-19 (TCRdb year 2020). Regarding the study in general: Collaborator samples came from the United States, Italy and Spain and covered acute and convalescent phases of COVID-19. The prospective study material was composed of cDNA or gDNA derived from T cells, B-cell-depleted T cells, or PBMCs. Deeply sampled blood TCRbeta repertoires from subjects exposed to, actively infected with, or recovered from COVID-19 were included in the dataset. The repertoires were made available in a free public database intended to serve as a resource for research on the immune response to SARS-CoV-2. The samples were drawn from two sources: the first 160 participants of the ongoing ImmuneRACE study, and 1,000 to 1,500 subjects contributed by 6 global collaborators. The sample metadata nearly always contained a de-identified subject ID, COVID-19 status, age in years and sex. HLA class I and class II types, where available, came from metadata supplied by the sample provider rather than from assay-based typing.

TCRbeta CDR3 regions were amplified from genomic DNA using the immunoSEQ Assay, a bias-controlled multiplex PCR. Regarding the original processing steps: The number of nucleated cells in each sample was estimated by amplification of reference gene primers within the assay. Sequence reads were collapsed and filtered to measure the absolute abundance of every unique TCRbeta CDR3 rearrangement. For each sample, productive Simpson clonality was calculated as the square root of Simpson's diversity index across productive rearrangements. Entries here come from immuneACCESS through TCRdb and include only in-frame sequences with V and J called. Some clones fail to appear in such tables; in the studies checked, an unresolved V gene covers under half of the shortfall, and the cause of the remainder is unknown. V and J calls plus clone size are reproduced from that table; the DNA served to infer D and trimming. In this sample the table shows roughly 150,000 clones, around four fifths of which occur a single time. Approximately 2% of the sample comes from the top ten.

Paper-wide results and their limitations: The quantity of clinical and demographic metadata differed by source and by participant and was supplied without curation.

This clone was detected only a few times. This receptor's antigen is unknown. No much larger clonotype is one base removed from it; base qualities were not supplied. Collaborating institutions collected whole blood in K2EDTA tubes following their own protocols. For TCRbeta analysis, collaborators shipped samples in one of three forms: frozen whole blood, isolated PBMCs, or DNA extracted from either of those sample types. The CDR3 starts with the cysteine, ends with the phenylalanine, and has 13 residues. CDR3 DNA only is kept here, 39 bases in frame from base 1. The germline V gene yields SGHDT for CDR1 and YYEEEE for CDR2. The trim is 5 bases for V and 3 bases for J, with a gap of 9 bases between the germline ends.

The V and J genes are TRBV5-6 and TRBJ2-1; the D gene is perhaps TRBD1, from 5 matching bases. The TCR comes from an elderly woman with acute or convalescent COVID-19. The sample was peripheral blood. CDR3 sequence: CASRQGIYNEQFF. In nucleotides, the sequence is TGTGCCAGCAGGCAGGGTATCTACAATGAGCAGTTCTTC.